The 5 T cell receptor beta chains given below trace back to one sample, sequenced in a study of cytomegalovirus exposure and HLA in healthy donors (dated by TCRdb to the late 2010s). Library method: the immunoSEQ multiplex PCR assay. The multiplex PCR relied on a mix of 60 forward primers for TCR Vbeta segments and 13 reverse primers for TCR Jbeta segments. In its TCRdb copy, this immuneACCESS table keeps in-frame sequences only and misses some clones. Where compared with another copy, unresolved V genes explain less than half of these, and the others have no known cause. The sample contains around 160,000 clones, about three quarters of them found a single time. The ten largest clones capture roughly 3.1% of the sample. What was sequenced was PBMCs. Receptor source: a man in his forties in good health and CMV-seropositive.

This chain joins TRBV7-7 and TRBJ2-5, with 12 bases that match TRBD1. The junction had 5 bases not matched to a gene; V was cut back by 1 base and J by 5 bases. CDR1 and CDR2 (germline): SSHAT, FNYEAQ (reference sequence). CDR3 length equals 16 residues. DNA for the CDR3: TGTGCCAGCAGCTTAGGGGACAGGGGGCGCGCGGAGACCCAGTACTTC. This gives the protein CASSLGDRGRAETQYF.

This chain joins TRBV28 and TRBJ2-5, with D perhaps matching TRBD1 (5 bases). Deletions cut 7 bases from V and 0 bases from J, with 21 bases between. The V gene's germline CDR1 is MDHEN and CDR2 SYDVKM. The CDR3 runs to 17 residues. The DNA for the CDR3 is TGTGCCAGCACCCGGAACCCCGTGACGACAGACCAAGAGACCCAGTACTTC. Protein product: CASTRNPVTTDQETQYF.

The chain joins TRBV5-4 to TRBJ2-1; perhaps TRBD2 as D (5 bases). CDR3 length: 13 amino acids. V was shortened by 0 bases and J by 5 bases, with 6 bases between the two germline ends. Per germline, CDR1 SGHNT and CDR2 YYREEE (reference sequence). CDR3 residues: CASSLAGDNEQFF. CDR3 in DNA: TGTGCCAGCAGCTTGGCCGGGGACAATGAGCAGTTCTTC.

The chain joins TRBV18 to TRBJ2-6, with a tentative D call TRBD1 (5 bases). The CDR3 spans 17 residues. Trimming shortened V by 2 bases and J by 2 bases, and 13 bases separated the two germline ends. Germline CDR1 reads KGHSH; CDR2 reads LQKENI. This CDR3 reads CASSPSWGATGANVLTF. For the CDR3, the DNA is TGTGCCAGCTCACCAAGTTGGGGCGCTACTGGGGCCAACGTCCTGACTTTC.

CDR3 bases: TGTGCCACCAGCAGAGATCGCGCTCGAGAGCAGTACTTC. Amino acids: CATSRDRAREQYF. The chain uses TRBV15 and TRBJ2-5, with D hard to call. The length of the CDR3 is 13 residues. Per germline, CDR1 LNHNV and CDR2 YYDKDF (reference sequence). The ends were cut back, 0 bases at V and 11 bases at J, with 13 bases in the middle. Looking up the rest from reference TRBV15 and TRBJ2-5 gives the full variable domain: DAMVIQNPRYQVTQFGKPVTLSCSQTLNHNVMYWYQQKSSQAPKLLFHYYDKDFNNEADTPDNFQSRRPNTSFCFLDIRSPGLGDTAMYLCATSRDRAREQYFGPGTRLLVL.